The clone carrying this TCR beta chain showed up many times. The antigen is undetermined. Indicated time point: pre-sensitization, week 0. Treatment given: therapeutic diphenylcyclopropenone sensitization with weekly scalp DPC. Whole blood that had not been fractionated was the source of extracted total RNA. Patches went on only after blood had been drawn each time. The source of the sample is a study of human T cells and chemical hapten exposure. Overall study context: Small differences in pooled library volume mainly drove the variation in TCR yields per sample. The study's findings and limits: Expanded TCRs made up significantly more big CDR3 similarity clusters than controls did.

TCRdb re-derived calls from the RACE reads in MiXCR, one entry per CDR3 protein. The table has almost 35,000 distinct CDR3 sequences, approximately 10% seen once. The CDR3 extends over 17 amino acids. Germline V CDR1 and CDR2: SGHVS, FQNEAQ. Trimming cost V 2 bases and J 2 bases, with 19 bases left between them. This receptor was obtained from a man between 45 and 60 years old with alopecia areata. Some clones in this sample may be carry-over from other donors' samples. Here the sequenced sample was whole blood, taken in connection with sensitization to the hapten diphenylcyclopropenone (DPC). This sequence joins TRBV7-8 and TRBJ2-7, with D maybe TRBD1 (5 bases). CDR3 bases: TGTGCCAGCAGCTTATCAGGGCTAGTGGTTCCCCCCTACGAGCAGTACTTC. Protein: CASSLSGLVVPPYEQYF. Complete variable domain (other parts from reference TRBV7-8 and TRBJ2-7): GAGVSQSPRYKVAKRGQDVALRCDPISGHVSLFWYQQALGQGPEFLTYFQNEAQLDKSGLPSDRFFAERPEGSVSTLKIQRTQQEDSAVYLCASSLSGLVVPPYEQYFGPGTRLTVT.